This T cell receptor beta chain was found in a study of shared clonotypes between healthy human individuals. It was at deep level that the assay was run. TCRdb's copy holds only in-frame clones and misses some; the assay was immunoSEQ multiplex PCR. The sample consists of around 700,000 clones, roughly 78% of them appearing once. CDR1 and CDR2 (germline): SGHNT, YYREEE (reference sequence). The CDR3 totals 15 residues. V was pared by 5 bases and J by 7 bases, with 21 bases between. On this clone: Its target is unknown.

Study-wide results and caveats: Blood was the only sampled material, and tissue repertoires likely differ.

The material sequenced was memory CD4+ T cells sorted from blood. Described subset: CD45RA-negative fraction. The chain carries TRBV5-4 and TRBJ1-2, with a weak D call TRBD1 (5 bases). This receptor was identified in a woman younger than 45 in good health. The CDR3: CASRSPGVGPAGYTF. CDR3 nucleotide sequence: TGTGCCAGCAGATCTCCCGGGGTGGGGCCGGCTGGCTACACCTTC.